A single count supports the clone carrying this TCR beta chain. The data were obtained in a study of control samples from healthy donors and cancer patients. Sequencing was performed with immunoSEQ multiplex PCR; in TCRdb, only in-frame clones are kept and a portion is missing. The data contain 61,000 or so clones, almost 90% of them seen just once; the ten biggest clones take up 5.5% to 7%. The CDR3 runs to 13 residues. The ends were cut back, 0 bases at V and 5 bases at J, with 8 bases in the middle. Germline CDR1 reads LNHDA; CDR2 reads SQIVND (reference sequence). V usage is TRBV19 and J usage is TRBJ2-7, with TRBD2 as a possible D gene (6 bases). Sequenced input: PBMCs. This sequence originates from a man in his sixties with colorectal cancer. CDR3 nucleotide sequence: TGTGCCAGTAGTATAGAACGGAGGGACGAGCAGTACTTC. It yields the protein CASSIERRDEQYF.